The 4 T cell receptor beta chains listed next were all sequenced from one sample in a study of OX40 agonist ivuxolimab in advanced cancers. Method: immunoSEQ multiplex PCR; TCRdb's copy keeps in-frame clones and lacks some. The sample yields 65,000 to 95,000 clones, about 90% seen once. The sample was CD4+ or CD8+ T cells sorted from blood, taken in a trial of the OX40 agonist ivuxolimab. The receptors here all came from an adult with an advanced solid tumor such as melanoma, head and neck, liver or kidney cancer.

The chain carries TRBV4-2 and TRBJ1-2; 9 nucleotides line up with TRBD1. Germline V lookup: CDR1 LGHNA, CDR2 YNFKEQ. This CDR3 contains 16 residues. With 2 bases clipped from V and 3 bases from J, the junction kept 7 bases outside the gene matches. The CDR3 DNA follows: TGTGCCAGCAGCCAATTATACAGGGGGCAGGACTATGGCTACACCTTC. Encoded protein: CASSQLYRGQDYGYTF.

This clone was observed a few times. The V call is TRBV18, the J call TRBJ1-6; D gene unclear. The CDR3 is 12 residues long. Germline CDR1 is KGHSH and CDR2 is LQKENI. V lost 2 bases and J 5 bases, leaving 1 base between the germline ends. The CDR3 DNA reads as TGTGCCAGCTCACCAGATAATTCACCCCTCCACTTT. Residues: CASSPDNSPLHF.

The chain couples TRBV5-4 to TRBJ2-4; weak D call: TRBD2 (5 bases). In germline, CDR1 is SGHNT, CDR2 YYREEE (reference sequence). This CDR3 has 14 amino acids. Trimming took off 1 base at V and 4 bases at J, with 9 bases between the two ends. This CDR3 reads CASSLPGFKNIQYF. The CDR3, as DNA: TGTGCCAGCAGCTTGCCGGGATTTAAAAACATTCAGTACTTC.

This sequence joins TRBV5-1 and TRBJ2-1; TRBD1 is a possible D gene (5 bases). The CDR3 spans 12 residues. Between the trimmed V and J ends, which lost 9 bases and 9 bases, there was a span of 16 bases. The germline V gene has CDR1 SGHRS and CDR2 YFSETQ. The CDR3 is CATSRVVGEQFF. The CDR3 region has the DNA TGCGCCACAAGCAGGGTGGTGGGTGAGCAGTTCTTC.